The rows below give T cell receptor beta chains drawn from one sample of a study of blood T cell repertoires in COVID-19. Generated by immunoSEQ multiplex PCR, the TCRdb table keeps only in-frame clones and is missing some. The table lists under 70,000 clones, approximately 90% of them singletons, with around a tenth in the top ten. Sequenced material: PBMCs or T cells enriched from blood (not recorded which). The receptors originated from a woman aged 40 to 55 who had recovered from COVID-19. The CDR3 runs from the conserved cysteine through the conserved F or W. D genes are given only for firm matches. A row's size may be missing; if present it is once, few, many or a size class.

CASSPRDTQYF,TGTGCCAGCAGTCCCAGGGATACGCAGTATTTT,NA,NA,TRBV12-3/TRBV12-4,TRBJ2-3
CASSQDGGGLSTNEQYF,TGCGCCAGCAGCCAAGATGGGGGGGGACTAAGCACGAACGAGCAGTACTTC,TRBD2,NA,TRBV4-1,TRBJ2-7
CASSYTGGGTYNEQFF,TGTGCCAGCAGCTATACTGGCGGGGGAACCTACAATGAGCAGTTCTTC,TRBD2,once,TRBV7-9,TRBJ2-1
CSVTMAAPQAGELFF,TGCAGCGTTACCATGGCAGCACCCCAGGCCGGGGAGCTGTTTTTT,NA,NA,TRBV29-1,TRBJ2-2
CASSLQGASNQPQHF,TGTGCCAGCAGTTTACAGGGGGCTAGCAATCAGCCCCAGCATTTT,TRBD1,NA,TRBV5-4,TRBJ1-5
CASTGLGGNYGYTF,TGTGCCAGTACGGGATTAGGGGGAAACTATGGCTACACCTTC,NA,NA,TRBV19,TRBJ1-2
CASSPRDSFLTDTQYF,TGTGCCAGCTCACCACGCGATAGCTTCCTCACAGATACGCAGTATTTT,NA,once,TRBV18,TRBJ2-3
CATSRDFSAGVGDTQYF,TGTGCCACCAGCAGAGATTTTTCGGCCGGGGTCGGTGATACGCAGTATTTT,NA,NA,TRBV15,TRBJ2-3
CASTFIFPGELFF,TGTGCCAGCACCTTTATTTTCCCCGGGGAGCTGTTTTTT,NA,NA,TRBV6-6,TRBJ2-2
CATSDLKTSGGYNEQFF,TGTGCCACCAGTGATTTGAAGACTAGCGGGGGTTACAATGAGCAGTTCTTC,TRBD2,NA,TRBV24-1,TRBJ2-1
CASSLSTWAGLTEAFF,TGTGCCAGCAGTTTATCGACCTGGGCAGGGCTGACTGAAGCTTTCTTT,NA,NA,TRBV27,TRBJ1-1
CASSPSGQGAPKTEAFF,TGTGCCAGCTCACCATCGGGGCAGGGGGCTCCAAAAACTGAAGCTTTCTTT,TRBD1,NA,TRBV18,TRBJ1-1
CASSDELAKLFF,TGTGCCAGCAGTGACGAATTGGCAAAACTGTTTTTT,NA,once,TRBV25-1,TRBJ1-4
CASSGGKAGALNTEAFF,TGCGCCAGCTCTGGGGGTAAAGCAGGGGCCCTGAACACTGAAGCTTTCTTT,NA,NA,TRBV5-1,TRBJ1-1
CASSYSRGESPLHF,TGTGCCAGCAGTTACAGCAGGGGTGAATCACCCCTCCACTTT,NA,NA,TRBV6-6,TRBJ1-6
CASSLGRGSYEQYF,TGTGCCAGCAGCTTGGGGCGGGGCTCCTACGAGCAGTACTTC,NA,NA,TRBV5-6,TRBJ2-7
CASRHGTGSTDTQYF,TGCGCCAGCAGACATGGGACAGGAAGCACAGATACGCAGTATTTT,TRBD1,once,TRBV5-1,TRBJ2-3
CASSQVQGNQPQHF,TGCGCCAGCAGCCAAGTCCAGGGGAATCAGCCCCAGCATTTT,NA,NA,TRBV4-1,TRBJ1-5
CASSKMGQGNTDTQYF,TGTGCCAGCAGCAAAATGGGACAGGGGAACACAGATACGCAGTATTTT,TRBD1,NA,TRBV7-9,TRBJ2-3
CATGQGLGYNEQFF,TGCGCCACCGGACAGGGCTTGGGCTACAATGAGCAGTTCTTC,TRBD1,NA,TRBV5-1,TRBJ2-1
CASSFLGTDYGYTF,TGTGCCAGCAGTTTTCTTGGGACAGACTATGGCTACACCTTC,TRBD1,NA,TRBV27,TRBJ1-2
CASSHSFSYEQYF,TGTGCCAGCAGCCATTCATTCTCCTACGAGCAGTACTTC,NA,NA,TRBV5-4,TRBJ2-7
CASRIPGAADTYGYTF,TGTGCCAGCAGAATCCCTGGGGCAGCCGATACCTATGGCTACACCTTC,NA,NA,TRBV11-2,TRBJ1-2
CASSLNAEAFF,TGTGCCAGCAGTTTGAACGCGGAAGCTTTCTTT,NA,NA,TRBV7-9,TRBJ1-1
CASSSSRGRGKNIQYF,TGTGCCAGCAGTTCTAGCAGGGGTCGGGGCAAAAACATTCAGTACTTC,NA,NA,TRBV28,TRBJ2-4
CASRKTGSNYEQYF,TGTGCCAGCAGGAAGACAGGGTCCAACTACGAGCAGTACTTC,TRBD1,NA,TRBV5-6,TRBJ2-7
CASNLAGEADTQYF,TGTGCCAGCAATCTAGCGGGCGAAGCAGATACGCAGTATTTT,TRBD2,NA,TRBV5-4,TRBJ2-3
CASSPEPVKANEKLFF,TGTGCCAGCAGCCCCGAGCCGGTTAAAGCTAATGAAAAACTGTTTTTT,NA,NA,TRBV5-4,TRBJ1-4
CASSEARGQINEKLFF,TGTGCCAGCAGTGAAGCAAGGGGCCAGATTAATGAAAAACTGTTTTTT,NA,NA,TRBV6-1,TRBJ1-4
CASSRGQGARQDTQYF,TGTGCCAGCAGCCGTGGACAGGGGGCGCGACAAGATACGCAGTATTTT,TRBD1,NA,TRBV14,TRBJ2-3
CASSEVGVAGELFF,TGTGCCAGCAGTGAAGTAGGGGTAGCCGGGGAGCTGTTTTTT,NA,NA,TRBV6-1,TRBJ2-2
CASSFQGEYNEQFF,TGTGCCAGCAGCTTCCAGGGGGAATACAATGAGCAGTTCTTC,TRBD1,NA,TRBV11-1,TRBJ2-1
CASSQGRQGANSPLHF,TGTGCCAGCAGCCAGGGACGACAGGGGGCGAATTCACCCCTCCACTTT,TRBD1,NA,TRBV4-2,TRBJ1-6
CSVTTGAPNYGYTF,TGCAGCGTTACAACAGGGGCTCCTAACTATGGCTACACCTTC,TRBD1,NA,TRBV29-1,TRBJ1-2
CASSSQGTYDEQYF,TGTGCCAGCAGTTCCCAGGGTACCTACGACGAGCAGTACTTC,NA,once,TRBV6-6,TRBJ2-7
CASSNKGVSTEAFF,TGTGCCAGCAGTAATAAGGGGGTGTCAACTGAAGCTTTCTTT,NA,NA,TRBV27,TRBJ1-1
CAAKTGGQETQYF,TGTGCCGCCAAGACTGGAGGACAAGAGACCCAGTACTTC,NA,NA,TRBV2,TRBJ2-5
CAIGTDERGGELFF,TGTGCCATCGGGACAGATGAACGGGGCGGGGAGCTGTTTTTT,TRBD1,NA,TRBV10-3,TRBJ2-2
CATSDRDRGRPFAGSPLHF,TGTGCCACCAGCGACCGGGACAGGGGGCGACCTTTCGCGGGTTCACCCCTCCACTTT,TRBD1,NA,TRBV15,TRBJ1-6
CASSQESRYGYTF,TGCGCCAGCAGCCAAGAGTCACGGTATGGCTACACCTTC,NA,NA,TRBV4-1,TRBJ1-2
CASSPQGGKGSVAEAFF,TGCGCCAGCAGCCCTCAGGGCGGAAAGGGGTCAGTCGCTGAAGCTTTCTTT,NA,NA,TRBV5-1,TRBJ1-1